These T cell receptor beta chains were read from a single sample in a study of blood T cell repertoires in COVID-19. Repertoires were generated with immunoSEQ multiplex PCR, while TCRdb's copy carries only in-frame clones and drops some. The sample lists fewer than 500,000 clones, more than 75% occurring once. Material: peripheral blood. The receptors shown here come from a human donor with acute or convalescent COVID-19. The donor label of this sample is uncertain. CDR3s include the opening cysteine and the closing phenylalanine or tryptophan. The D gene is left open where the match is weak. For some rows the clone size is stated as once, few or many, or as a class when expanded; others skip it.

v_call	clone_size	d_call	j_call	cdr3_aa	cdr3_nt
TRBV18	few	-	TRBJ1-3	CASSPTPVSGNTIYF	TGTGCCAGCTCACCGACACCCGTCTCTGGAAACACCATATATTTT
TRBV9	-	-	TRBJ2-1	CASSERTNNNEQFF	TGTGCCAGCAGCGAGCGGACGAATAACAATGAGCAGTTCTTC
TRBV29-1	once	-	TRBJ2-7	CSVRQGSEQYF	TGCAGCGTACGCCAGGGAAGCGAGCAGTACTTC
TRBV25-1	-	TRBD1	TRBJ1-1	CASSLKSRTGRRNTEAFF	TGTGCCAGCAGTCTGAAGTCCCGGACAGGGCGGAGGAACACTGAAGCTTTCTTT
TRBV5-1	-	-	TRBJ1-5	CASSYAGNQPQHF	TGCGCCAGCAGCTATGCGGGAAATCAGCCCCAGCATTTT
TRBV18	-	TRBD2	TRBJ2-7	CASSPGLGLFNEQYF	TGTGCCAGCTCACCAGGACTAGGTCTCTTCAACGAGCAGTACTTC
TRBV6-1	-	-	TRBJ2-3	CASSEVGLGASTDTQYF	TGTGCCAGCAGTGAAGTGGGTTTAGGGGCTAGCACAGATACGCAGTATTTT
TRBV5-4	-	-	TRBJ1-1	CASSLFEAAEKAFF	TGTGCCAGCAGCTTGTTCGAAGCCGCCGAGAAAGCTTTCTTT
TRBV7-9	-	-	TRBJ2-3	CASSLVQITDTQYF	TGTGCCAGCAGCTTAGTACAGATTACAGATACGCAGTATTTT
TRBV10-2	-	TRBD2	TRBJ2-1	CASSESGGRANEQFF	TGCGCCAGCAGTGAATCCGGCGGGAGGGCCAATGAGCAGTTCTTC
TRBV6-1	-	-	TRBJ1-2	CASSERFGAALLYGYTF	TGTGCCAGCAGTGAAAGGTTTGGGGCCGCCCTCCTTTATGGCTACACCTTC
TRBV12-3/TRBV12-4	-	TRBD1	TRBJ1-2	CASRPTGGGYTF	TGTGCCAGCAGGCCGACAGGGGGAGGCTACACCTTC
TRBV7-8	-	-	TRBJ2-2	CASSLDSLTGELFF	TGTGCCAGCAGCTTAGACAGCCTCACCGGGGAGCTGTTTTTT
TRBV2	-	TRBD2	TRBJ2-7	CASRHRSGRVNEQYF	TGTGCCAGCAGACACCGTAGCGGGAGGGTCAACGAGCAGTACTTC
TRBV4-2	few	-	TRBJ2-2	CASSQDRRLDTGELFF	TGTGCCAGCAGCCAAGATAGGAGATTGGACACCGGGGAGCTGTTTTTT
TRBV27	-	-	TRBJ1-5	CASALQYSNQPQHF	TGTGCCAGCGCCCTACAGTATAGCAATCAGCCCCAGCATTTT
TRBV24-1	-	TRBD1	TRBJ2-2	CATSDPTGTGNTGELFF	TGTGCCACCAGTGATCCGACAGGGACGGGGAACACCGGGGAGCTGTTTTTT
TRBV2	-	-	TRBJ2-4	CASSEGGRVNIQYF	TGTGCCAGCAGTGAAGGAGGTCGGGTTAACATTCAGTACTTC
TRBV2	-	-	TRBJ2-7	CASGLLDVSEQYF	TGTGCCAGCGGACTCTTGGACGTATCCGAGCAGTACTTC
TRBV27	few	TRBD1	TRBJ1-4	CASSLSRGREKLFF	TGTGCCAGCAGTTTATCCAGGGGGCGTGAAAAACTGTTTTTT
TRBV18	-	-	TRBJ1-1	CASSQSWGAEAFF	TGTGCCAGCTCACAGTCGTGGGGGGCTGAAGCTTTCTTT
TRBV20-1	-	-	TRBJ2-7	CSARESYEQYF	TGCAGTGCTAGAGAGTCATACGAGCAGTACTTC
TRBV5-1	-	-	TRBJ1-1	CASSREGMSETEAFF	TGCGCCAGCAGCAGGGAGGGGATGTCGGAGACTGAAGCTTTCTTT
TRBV3-1/TRBV3-2	-	TRBD1	TRBJ1-5	CASSQAMDRGNQPQHF	TGTGCCAGCAGCCAAGCCATGGACAGGGGCAATCAGCCCCAGCATTTT
TRBV18	many	-	TRBJ1-2	CASSPPQGYGYTF	TGTGCCAGCTCACCACCGCAGGGGTATGGCTACACCTTC
TRBV6-5	-	TRBD1	TRBJ1-1	CASSSRDRGARTFF	TGTGCCAGCAGTTCCAGAGACAGGGGGGCTAGAACTTTCTTT
TRBV11-2	few	-	TRBJ2-1	CASSLDWNEQFF	TGTGCCAGCAGCCTGGACTGGAATGAGCAGTTCTTC
TRBV5-1	-	TRBD1	TRBJ2-2	CASTTSSPQGRGELFF	TGCGCCAGCACCACGTCTTCCCCACAGGGGCGCGGGGAGCTGTTTTTT
TRBV5-1	-	TRBD1	TRBJ1-1	CASSLQGETEAFF	TGCGCCAGCAGCCTGCAGGGGGAAACTGAAGCTTTCTTT
TRBV7-2	-	-	TRBJ2-7	CASSLEWSSYEQYF	TGTGCCAGCAGCTTAGAGTGGAGCTCCTACGAGCAGTACTTC
TRBV11-3	-	TRBD2	TRBJ2-1	CASSLSGTSGGNNEQFF	TGTGCCAGCAGCTTATCCGGGACTAGCGGGGGGAACAATGAGCAGTTCTTC
TRBV18	-	-	TRBJ1-2	CASSPAGRLYGYTF	TGTGCCAGCTCACCAGCAGGGAGGCTCTATGGCTACACCTTC
TRBV27	few	TRBD1	TRBJ1-6	CASSPRGQGNSPLHF	TGTGCCAGCAGTCCCCGGGGACAGGGAAATTCACCCCTCCACTTT
TRBV12-5	once	-	TRBJ1-5	CASGLAGSGSNQPQHF	TGTGCTAGTGGTTTGGCAGGGTCGGGTAGCAATCAGCCCCAGCATTTT
TRBV28	-	TRBD1	TRBJ1-2	CASSLLGQPKLGYTF	TGTGCCAGCAGTTTATTGGGACAGCCAAAACTTGGCTACACCTTC
TRBV5-6	-	TRBD1	TRBJ1-5	CASSPQGLHQPQHF	TGTGCCAGCAGCCCACAGGGGTTGCATCAGCCCCAGCATTTT
TRBV13	-	TRBD1	TRBJ2-1	CASSIGQGNEQFF	TGTGCCAGCAGCATCGGACAGGGCAATGAGCAGTTCTTC